Presented here are 21 T cell receptor beta chains from one specimen sequenced in a study of OX40 agonist ivuxolimab in advanced cancers. Sequencing was performed with immunoSEQ multiplex PCR; in TCRdb, only in-frame clones are kept and a portion is missing. Of 45,000 to 60,000 clones detected, over 75% appear once; the ten largest clones hold around 1.6%. This specimen consisted of CD4+ or CD8+ T cells sorted from blood, obtained in a trial of the OX40 agonist ivuxolimab. The receptor set was obtained from an adult with an advanced solid tumor such as melanoma, head and neck, liver or kidney cancer.

The chain links TRBV18 to TRBJ1-1; a possible D gene is TRBD1 (5 bases). This CDR3 spans 16 amino acids. Germline CDR1 reads KGHSH; CDR2 reads LQKENI. Trimming stripped 3 bases from V and 6 bases from J, with 20 bases between. CDR3 DNA: TGTGCCAGCTCACCCAGAGGAATAAGCAGGGTGGCTGAAGCTTTCTTT. Translated, it gives CASSPRGISRVAEAFF.

V is TRBV7-3 and J is TRBJ1-2; D gene unclear. The CDR3 is 15 residues long. Germline assignment: CDR1 SGHTA and CDR2 FQGTGA. Trimming cost V 6 bases and J 3 bases, with 17 bases left between them. The CDR3 region has the DNA TGTGCCAGCAGACCCGGAAGAGGAGGTGACTATGGCTACACCTTC. It translates to CASRPGRGGDYGYTF.

This clone appeared once. The chain joins TRBV6-6 to TRBJ2-7; 9 positions agree with TRBD2. Germline-derived CDR1 and CDR2 are MNHNY and SVGAGI (reference sequence). The CDR3 consists of 16 residues. J was trimmed by 6 bases and V by 5 bases; bases with no gene match: 14. As DNA, the CDR3 is TGTGCCAGCAGTGGACGTTTAGCGGGGGCCCCTTTCGAGCAGTACTTC. Its protein product is CASSGRLAGAPFEQYF.

The J gene is TRBJ1-1, the V gene TRBV29-1; the D gene is possibly TRBD1 (5 bases). Trimming left V 7 bases short and J 1 base short, with 13 bases between. CDR3 length equals 13 residues. Looked up from germline, CDR1 is SQVTM and CDR2 is ANQGSEA. This chain's CDR3 is CSGAIGQNTEAFF. CDR3 DNA sequence: TGCAGCGGCGCAATAGGACAGAACACTGAAGCTTTCTTT.

The chain joins TRBV18 to TRBJ2-7, with a weak D call TRBD1 (6 bases). V was cut by 0 bases and J by 3 bases, with 12 bases left in between. This CDR3 contains 15 residues. Germline V gives CDR1 KGHSH, CDR2 LQKENI. The CDR3 nucleotides are TGTGCCAGCTCACCACCCACGGACAGAAACTACGAGCAGTACTTC. Residues: CASSPPTDRNYEQYF.

This clone was seen a single time. The chain links TRBV14 to TRBJ2-2; 9 nucleotides agree with TRBD2. The CDR3 is 18 amino acids. In germline, CDR1 is SGHDN, CDR2 FVKESK. Trimming at V came to 2 bases and at J to 0 bases, leaving 7 bases not matched to a gene. CDR3: CASSQLPGGRANTGELFF. DNA of the CDR3: TGTGCCAGCAGCCAACTCCCAGGCGGGAGGGCGAACACCGGGGAGCTGTTTTTT. The variable domain in full, with the rest retrieved from reference TRBV14 and TRBJ2-2, is EAGVTQFPSHSVIEKGQTVTLRCDPISGHDNLYWYRRVMGKEIKFLLHFVKESKQDESGMPNNRFLAERTGGTYSTLKVQPAELEDSGVYFCASSQLPGGRANTGELFFGEGSRLTVL.

The chain recombines TRBV27 with TRBJ1-6; the D gene is possibly TRBD1 (5 bases). The CDR3 contains 13 residues. Looked up from germline, CDR1 is MNHEY and CDR2 is SMNVEV (reference sequence). The germline V and J ends were trimmed by 7 bases and 9 bases, with 13 bases remaining between them. CDR3 sequence (DNA): TGTGCCAGCAAGGGGACGTTACGTTCACCCCTCCACTTT. Its protein product is CASKGTLRSPLHF.

The CDR3 sequence is CATINTGYSNQPQHF. In DNA, the CDR3 is TGTGCCACCATCAATACGGGATATAGCAATCAGCCCCAGCATTTT. The genes are TRBV6-1 and TRBJ1-5; no clear D. CDR3 size: 15 residues. The germline gives CDR1 MNHNS, CDR2 SASEGT. With 10 bases removed from V and 0 bases from J, the gap between germline ends came to 16 bases.

The rearrangement uses TRBV19 and TRBJ1-5; no firm D call. This CDR3 has 15 amino acids. The ends were cut back, 7 bases at V and 3 bases at J, with 16 bases in the middle. CDR1 and CDR2 from the germline V gene are LNHDA and SQIVND (reference sequence). As DNA, the CDR3 is TGTGCCAGTATTAAGACGGGAGGGCCCAATCAGCCCCAGCATTTT. Translation gives CASIKTGGPNQPQHF.

This chain links TRBV19 with TRBJ2-7, with TRBD1 as a possible D gene (6 bases). Trimming left V 3 bases short and J 0 bases short, with 9 bases between. There are 14 residues in the CDR3. From germline, CDR1 is LNHDA and CDR2 SQIVND (reference sequence). CDR3 in DNA: TGTGCCAGTAGTATCCAGGGGCGCTCCTACGAGCAGTACTTC. Its protein is CASSIQGRSYEQYF.

This clone was seen many times. This chain joins TRBV19 and TRBJ1-4, with 9 bases lining up with TRBD1. The CDR3 has 15 amino acids. Germline V gives CDR1 LNHDA, CDR2 SQIVND (reference sequence). Unmatched junction bases numbered 5, after V lost 5 bases and J lost 4 bases. The CDR3 bases are TGTGCCAGTAGTTCCCAGGACAGGGGTAATGAAAAACTGTTTTTT. The encoded protein is CASSSQDRGNEKLFF.

V usage is TRBV6-6 and J usage is TRBJ2-4, with D possibly called TRBD1 or TRBD2 (6 bases each). V shed 5 bases and J shed 2 bases, with 16 bases lying between them. The CDR3 runs to 16 residues. CDR1 MNHNY and CDR2 SVGAGI come from the germline V gene (reference sequence). CDR3 residues: CASSTGGQGSKNIQYF. The CDR3 nucleotides read TGTGCCAGCAGTACTGGGGGGCAGGGGTCCAAAAACATTCAGTACTTC.

This chain joins TRBV6-6 and TRBJ2-1; 7 nucleotides match TRBD2. J lost 2 bases, V lost 7 bases, and 5 bases had no gene match. The CDR3 is 14 residues long. CDR1 is MNHNY, CDR2 SVGAGI, per germline (reference sequence). In nucleotides, the CDR3 is TGTGCCAGCAAACTAGCGAGCACCTACAATGAGCAGTTCTTC. It specifies CASKLASTYNEQFF.

V gene TRBV19 combines with J gene TRBJ2-7; D could derive from TRBD1 or TRBD2 (7 bases each). V was cut by 2 bases and J by 5 bases, with 16 bases left in between. The CDR3 sequence is 15 residues long. The germline V gene has CDR1 LNHDA and CDR2 SQIVND (reference sequence). CDR3 bases: TGTGCCAGTAGTATAACAGGGCAGGGGGGGCACGAGCAGTACTTC. Its protein is CASSITGQGGHEQYF.

The chain has TRBV29-1 and TRBJ1-2; 7 bases match TRBD1. Germline trimming cut 5 bases from V and 5 bases from J; bases unmatched to any gene: 5. This CDR3 contains 12 residues. The germline gives CDR1 SQVTM, CDR2 ANQGSEA. This chain's CDR3 is CSVTGTAYGYTF. The CDR3 DNA is TGCAGCGTTACCGGGACAGCTTATGGCTACACCTTC.

The chain uses TRBV18 and TRBJ1-1, with TRBD1 matching over 8 bases. Germline V gene data show CDR1 as KGHSH and CDR2 as LQKENI. CDR3 length: 17 residues. Trimming cost V 0 bases and J 2 bases; bases outside gene matches: 8. In nucleotides, the CDR3 is TGTGCCAGCTCACCACCGAGGCGCAGGGGGCTCAACACTGAAGCTTTCTTT. This codes for CASSPPRRRGLNTEAFF. Full variable domain (rest looked up from reference TRBV18 and TRBJ1-1): NAGVMQNPRHLVRRRGQEARLRCSPMKGHSHVYWYRQLPEEGLKFMVYLQKENIIDESGMPKERFSAEFPKEGPSILRIQQVVRGDSAAYFCASSPPRRRGLNTEAFFGQGTRLTVV.

The CDR3 loop reads CASSFRASGRARTDTQYF. The CDR3 bases are TGTGCCAGCAGCTTCCGGGCTAGCGGGAGGGCCCGGACAGATACGCAGTATTTT. V and J are TRBV7-6 and TRBJ2-3, with TRBD2 matching 12 bases. V dropped 3 bases and J dropped 3; count of bases not matched to a gene: 10. CDR3 length: 18 amino acids. The germline V gene has CDR1 SGHVS and CDR2 FNYEAQ.

The rearrangement joins TRBV29-1 to TRBJ1-1, with 8 bases identical to TRBD1. The CDR3 covers 13 residues. J gave up 0 bases and V 7 bases, and 4 bases lay outside the gene matches. The germline gives CDR1 SQVTM, CDR2 ANQGSEA. As DNA, the CDR3 is TGCAGCGCCGCGGACAGGGTGAACACTGAAGCTTTCTTT. Amino acid sequence: CSAADRVNTEAFF.

This clone was observed once. The chain is built from TRBV27 and TRBJ2-5, with 16 bases aligning to TRBD2. From germline, CDR1 is MNHEY and CDR2 SMNVEV (reference sequence). V shed 5 bases, J shed 4 bases, and the junction held 7 bases outside the gene matches. This CDR3 is built from 17 residues. As DNA, the CDR3 is TGTGCCAGCAGTACTGGGACTAGCGGGGGGGTGAGAGAGACCCAGTACTTC. Translating it yields CASSTGTSGGVRETQYF.

Here the CDR3 reads CASSSGPAAGANVLTF. CDR3 bases: TGTGCCAGCAGCTCAGGTCCAGCGGCTGGGGCCAACGTCCTGACTTTC. The chain carries TRBV5-6 and TRBJ2-6; D may be TRBD2 (5 bases). Trimming took off 3 bases at V and 2 bases at J, with 12 bases between the two ends. This CDR3 has 16 amino acids. Germline values: CDR1 SGHDT, CDR2 YYEEEE.

The chain recombines TRBV6-6 with TRBJ1-1; D unclear. The length of the CDR3 is 16 residues. Trimming took 2 bases from V and 1 from J, leaving 14 bases between them. The V gene's germline CDR1 is MNHNY and CDR2 SVGAGI (reference sequence). DNA of the CDR3: TGTGCCAGCAGTTACCCTAGAACAGAAAGGAACACTGAAGCTTTCTTT. It translates to CASSYPRTERNTEAFF.